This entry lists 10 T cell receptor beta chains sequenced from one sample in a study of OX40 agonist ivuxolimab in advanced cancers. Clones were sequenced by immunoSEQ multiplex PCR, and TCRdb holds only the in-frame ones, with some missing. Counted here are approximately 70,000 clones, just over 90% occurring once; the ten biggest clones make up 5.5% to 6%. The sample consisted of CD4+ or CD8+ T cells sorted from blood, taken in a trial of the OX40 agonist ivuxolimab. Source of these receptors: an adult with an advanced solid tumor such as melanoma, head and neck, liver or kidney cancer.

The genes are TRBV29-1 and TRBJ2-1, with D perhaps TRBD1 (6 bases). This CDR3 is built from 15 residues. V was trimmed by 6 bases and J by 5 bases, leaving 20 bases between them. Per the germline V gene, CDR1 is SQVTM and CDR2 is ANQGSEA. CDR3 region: CSVEDSLTINNEQFF. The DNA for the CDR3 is TGCAGCGTGGAGGACAGCCTAACGATTAACAATGAGCAGTTCTTC.

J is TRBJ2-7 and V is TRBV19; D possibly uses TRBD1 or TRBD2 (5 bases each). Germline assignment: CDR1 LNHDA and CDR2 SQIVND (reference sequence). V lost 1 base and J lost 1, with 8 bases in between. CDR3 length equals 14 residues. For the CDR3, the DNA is TGTGCCAGTAGTATAGGGGACGGTTCCTACGAGCAGTACTTC. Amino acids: CASSIGDGSYEQYF.

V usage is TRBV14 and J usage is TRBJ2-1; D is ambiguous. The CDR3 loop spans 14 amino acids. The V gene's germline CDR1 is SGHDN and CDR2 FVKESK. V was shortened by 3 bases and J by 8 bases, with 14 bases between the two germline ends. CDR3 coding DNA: TGTGCCAGCAGCCAGGTAAACACAGCCGATGAGCAGTTCTTC. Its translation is CASSQVNTADEQFF. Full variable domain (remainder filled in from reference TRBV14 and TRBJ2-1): EAGVTQFPSHSVIEKGQTVTLRCDPISGHDNLYWYRRVMGKEIKFLLHFVKESKQDESGMPNNRFLAERTGGTYSTLKVQPAELEDSGVYFCASSQVNTADEQFFGPGTRLTVL.

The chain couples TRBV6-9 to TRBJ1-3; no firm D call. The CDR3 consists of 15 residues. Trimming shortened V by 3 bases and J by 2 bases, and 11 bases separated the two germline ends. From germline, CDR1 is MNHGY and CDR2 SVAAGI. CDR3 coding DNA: TGTGCCAGCAGTTACGGACCTTCGCCTGGAAACACCATATATTTT. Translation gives CASSYGPSPGNTIYF.

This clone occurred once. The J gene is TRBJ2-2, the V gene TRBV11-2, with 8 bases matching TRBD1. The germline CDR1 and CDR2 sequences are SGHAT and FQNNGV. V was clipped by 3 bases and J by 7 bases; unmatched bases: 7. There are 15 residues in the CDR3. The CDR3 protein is CASSFQGAPGGELFF. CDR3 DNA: TGTGCCAGCAGCTTCCAGGGGGCGCCTGGCGGGGAGCTGTTTTTT.

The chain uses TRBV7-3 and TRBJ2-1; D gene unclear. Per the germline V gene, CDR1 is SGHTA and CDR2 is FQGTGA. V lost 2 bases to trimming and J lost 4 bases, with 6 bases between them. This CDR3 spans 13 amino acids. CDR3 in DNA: TGTGCCAGCAGCTTAGGTCCGTACAATGAGCAGTTCTTC. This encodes CASSLGPYNEQFF.

In nucleotides, the CDR3 is TGTGCCAGCTCCCGGACAGCGGCCTACGAGCAGTACTTC. Translation gives CASSRTAAYEQYF. This sequence joins TRBV19 and TRBJ2-7; TRBD1 is a possible D gene (6 bases). Germline V lookup: CDR1 LNHDA, CDR2 SQIVND (reference sequence). V shed 9 bases and J shed 2 bases, with 14 bases lying between them. This CDR3 is built from 13 residues.

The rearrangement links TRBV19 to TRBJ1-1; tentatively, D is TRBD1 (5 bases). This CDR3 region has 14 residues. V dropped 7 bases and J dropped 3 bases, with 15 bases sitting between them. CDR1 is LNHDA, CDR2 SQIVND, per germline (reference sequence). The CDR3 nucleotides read TGTGCCAGTAACCGGGGGATATCGGACACTGAAGCTTTCTTT. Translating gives CASNRGISDTEAFF.

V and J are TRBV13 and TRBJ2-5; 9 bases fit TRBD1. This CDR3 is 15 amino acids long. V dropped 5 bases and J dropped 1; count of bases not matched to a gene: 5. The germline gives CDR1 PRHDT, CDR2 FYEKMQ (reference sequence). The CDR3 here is CASSPRDRVQETQYF. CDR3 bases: TGTGCCAGCAGCCCCAGGGACAGGGTCCAAGAGACCCAGTACTTC.

The CDR3 reads CASSYSAGVEAFF. CDR3 sequence (DNA): TGTGCCAGCAGTTACTCGGCCGGGGTTGAAGCTTTCTTT. The chain is built from TRBV6-5 and TRBJ1-1; D remains ambiguous. Trimming cost V 0 bases and J 7 bases, with 9 bases left between them. Germline V gives CDR1 MNHEY, CDR2 SVGAGI. The CDR3 sequence is 13 residues long.